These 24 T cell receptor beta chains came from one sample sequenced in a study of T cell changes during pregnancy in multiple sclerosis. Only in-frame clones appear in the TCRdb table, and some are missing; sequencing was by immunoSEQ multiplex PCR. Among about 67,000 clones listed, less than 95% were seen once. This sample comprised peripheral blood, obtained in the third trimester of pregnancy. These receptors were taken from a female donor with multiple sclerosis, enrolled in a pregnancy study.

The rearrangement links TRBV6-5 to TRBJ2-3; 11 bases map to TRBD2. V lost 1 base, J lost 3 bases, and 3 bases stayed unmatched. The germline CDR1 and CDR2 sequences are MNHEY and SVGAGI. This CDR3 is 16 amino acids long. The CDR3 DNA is TGTGCCAGCAGTTACTATAGCGGGGGGGGGACAGATACGCAGTATTTT. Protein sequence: CASSYYSGGGTDTQYF.

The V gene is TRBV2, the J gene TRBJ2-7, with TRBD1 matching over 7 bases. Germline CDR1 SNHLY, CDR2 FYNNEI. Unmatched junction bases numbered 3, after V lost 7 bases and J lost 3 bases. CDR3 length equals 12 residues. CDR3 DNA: TGTGCCAGCATTCAGGGGGACTACGAGCAGTACTTC. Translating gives CASIQGDYEQYF.

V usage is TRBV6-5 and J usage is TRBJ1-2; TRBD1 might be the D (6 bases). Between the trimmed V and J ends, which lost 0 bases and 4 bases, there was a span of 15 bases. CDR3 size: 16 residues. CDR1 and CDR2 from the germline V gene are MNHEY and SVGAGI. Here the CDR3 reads CASSYSYRAGVYGYTF. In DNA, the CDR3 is TGTGCCAGCAGTTACTCATATAGGGCAGGGGTCTATGGCTACACCTTC.

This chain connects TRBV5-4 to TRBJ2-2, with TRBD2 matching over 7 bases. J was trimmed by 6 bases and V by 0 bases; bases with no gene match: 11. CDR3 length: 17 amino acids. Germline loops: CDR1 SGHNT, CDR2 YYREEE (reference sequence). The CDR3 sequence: CASSLAYLGGQAGELFF. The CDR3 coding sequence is TGTGCCAGCAGCTTGGCATATTTGGGAGGGCAGGCCGGGGAGCTGTTTTTT.

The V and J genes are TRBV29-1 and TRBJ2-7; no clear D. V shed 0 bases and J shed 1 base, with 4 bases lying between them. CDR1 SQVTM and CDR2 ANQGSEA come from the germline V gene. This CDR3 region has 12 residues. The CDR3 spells CSVEEQSYEQYF. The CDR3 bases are TGCAGCGTTGAAGAACAGTCCTACGAGCAGTACTTC.

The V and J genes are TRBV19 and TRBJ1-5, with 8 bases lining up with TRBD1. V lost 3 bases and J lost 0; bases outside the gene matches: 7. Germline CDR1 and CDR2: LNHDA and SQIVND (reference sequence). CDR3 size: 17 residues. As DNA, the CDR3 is TGTGCCAGTAGTATGGGTCAGGGGGCGTATAGCAATCAGCCCCAGCATTTT. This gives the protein CASSMGQGAYSNQPQHF.

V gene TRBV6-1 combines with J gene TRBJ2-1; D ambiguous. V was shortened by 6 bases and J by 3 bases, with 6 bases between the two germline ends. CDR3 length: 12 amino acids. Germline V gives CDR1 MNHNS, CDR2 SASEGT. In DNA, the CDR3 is TGTGCCAGCAGGGGCATCTACAATGAGCAGTTCTTC. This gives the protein CASRGIYNEQFF.

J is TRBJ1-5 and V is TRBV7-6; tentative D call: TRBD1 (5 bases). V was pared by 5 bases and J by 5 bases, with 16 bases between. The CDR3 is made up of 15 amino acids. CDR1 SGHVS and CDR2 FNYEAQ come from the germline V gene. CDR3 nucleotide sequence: TGTGCCAGCAGCCGGAGGCGGGGGGAGGATCAGCCCCAGCATTTT. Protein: CASSRRRGEDQPQHF.

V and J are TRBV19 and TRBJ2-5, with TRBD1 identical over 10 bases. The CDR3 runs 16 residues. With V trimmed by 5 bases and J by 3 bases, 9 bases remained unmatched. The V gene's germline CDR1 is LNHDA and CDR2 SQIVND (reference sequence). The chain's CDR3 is CASSRQGAPVKETQYF. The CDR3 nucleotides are TGTGCCAGTAGTCGACAGGGGGCGCCGGTCAAAGAGACCCAGTACTTC.

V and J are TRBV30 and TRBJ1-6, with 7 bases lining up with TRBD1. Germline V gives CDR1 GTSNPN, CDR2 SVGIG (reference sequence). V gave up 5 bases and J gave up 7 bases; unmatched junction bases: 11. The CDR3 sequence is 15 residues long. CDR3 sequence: CAWRIRGQLNSPLHF. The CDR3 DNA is TGTGCCTGGCGGATTAGGGGACAGCTAAATTCACCCCTCCACTTT.

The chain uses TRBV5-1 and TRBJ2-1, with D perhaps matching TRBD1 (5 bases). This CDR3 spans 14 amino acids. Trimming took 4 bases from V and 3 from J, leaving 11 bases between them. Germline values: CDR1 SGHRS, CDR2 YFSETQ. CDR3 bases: TGCGCCAGCAGCCCCGACAGAGACTACAATGAGCAGTTCTTC. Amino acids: CASSPDRDYNEQFF.

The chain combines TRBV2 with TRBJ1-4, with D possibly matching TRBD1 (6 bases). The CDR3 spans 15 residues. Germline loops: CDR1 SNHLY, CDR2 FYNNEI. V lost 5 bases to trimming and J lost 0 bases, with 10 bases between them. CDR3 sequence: CASSKDSATNEKLFF. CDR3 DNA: TGTGCCAGCAGTAAGGACAGTGCAACTAATGAAAAACTGTTTTTT.

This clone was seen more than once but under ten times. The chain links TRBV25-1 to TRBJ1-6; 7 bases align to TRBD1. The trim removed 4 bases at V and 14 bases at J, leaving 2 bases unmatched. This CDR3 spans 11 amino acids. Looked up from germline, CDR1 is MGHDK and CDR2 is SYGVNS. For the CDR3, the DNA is TGTGCCAGCAGTGCCGGACAGGCCCTCCACTTT. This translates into CASSAGQALHF.

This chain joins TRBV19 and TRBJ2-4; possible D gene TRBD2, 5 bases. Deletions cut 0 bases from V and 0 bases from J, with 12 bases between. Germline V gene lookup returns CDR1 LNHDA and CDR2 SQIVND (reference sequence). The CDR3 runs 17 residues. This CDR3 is CASSIDGGVLAKNIQYF. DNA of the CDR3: TGTGCCAGTAGTATAGATGGAGGAGTACTAGCCAAAAACATTCAGTACTTC. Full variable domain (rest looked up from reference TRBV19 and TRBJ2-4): DGGITQSPKYLFRKEGQNVTLSCEQNLNHDAMYWYRQDPGQGLRLIYYSQIVNDFQKGDIAEGYSVSREKKESFPLTVTSAQKNPTAFYLCASSIDGGVLAKNIQYFGAGTRLSVL.

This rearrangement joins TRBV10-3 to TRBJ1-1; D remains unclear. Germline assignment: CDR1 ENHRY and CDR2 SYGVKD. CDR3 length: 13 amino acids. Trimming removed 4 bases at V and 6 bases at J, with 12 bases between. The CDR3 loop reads CAISGRGLAEAFF. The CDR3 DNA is TGTGCCATCAGTGGACGCGGGCTGGCTGAAGCTTTCTTT.

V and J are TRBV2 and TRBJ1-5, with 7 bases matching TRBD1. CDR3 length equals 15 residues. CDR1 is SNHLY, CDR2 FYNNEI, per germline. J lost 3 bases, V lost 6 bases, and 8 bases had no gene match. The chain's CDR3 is CASRRDRTNNQPQHF. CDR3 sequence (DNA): TGTGCCAGCAGAAGGGACAGAACCAACAATCAGCCCCAGCATTTT.

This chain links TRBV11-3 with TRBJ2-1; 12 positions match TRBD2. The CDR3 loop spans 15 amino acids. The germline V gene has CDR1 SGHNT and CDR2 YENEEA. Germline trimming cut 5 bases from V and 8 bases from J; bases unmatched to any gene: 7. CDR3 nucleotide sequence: TGTGCCAGCAGCCCCGGGACTAGCGGGCCCGATGAGCAGTTCTTC. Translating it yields CASSPGTSGPDEQFF.

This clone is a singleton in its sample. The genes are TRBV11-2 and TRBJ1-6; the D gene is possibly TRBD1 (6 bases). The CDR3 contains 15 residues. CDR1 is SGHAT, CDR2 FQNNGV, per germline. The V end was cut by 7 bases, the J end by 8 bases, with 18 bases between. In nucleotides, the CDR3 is TGTGCCAGCAATAGGCAACAGGGAGTTGATTCACCCCTCCACTTT. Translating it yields CASNRQQGVDSPLHF.

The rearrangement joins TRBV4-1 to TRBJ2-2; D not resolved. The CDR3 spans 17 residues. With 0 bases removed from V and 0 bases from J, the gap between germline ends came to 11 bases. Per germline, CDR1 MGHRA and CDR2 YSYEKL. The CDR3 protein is CASSQEGRSANTGELFF. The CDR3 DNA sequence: TGCGCCAGCAGCCAAGAAGGTCGCAGCGCGAACACCGGGGAGCTGTTTTTT.

The CDR3 loop is CASSLTSGRHEQFF. In DNA, the CDR3 is TGTGCCAGCAGTCTTACTAGCGGGAGACATGAGCAGTTCTTC. This chain uses TRBV6-6 with TRBJ2-1; 11 bases fit TRBD2. The J segment lost 8 bases and the V segment lost 5 bases, leaving 5 bases of the junction unmatched. Germline V gene sequence: CDR1 MNHNY, CDR2 SVGAGI (reference sequence). This CDR3 has 14 residues.

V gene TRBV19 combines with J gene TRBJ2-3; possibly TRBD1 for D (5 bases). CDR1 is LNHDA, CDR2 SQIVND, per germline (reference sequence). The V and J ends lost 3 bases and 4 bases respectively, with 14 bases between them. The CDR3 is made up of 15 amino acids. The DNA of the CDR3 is TGTGCCAGTAGTATCCAGGGTAATCGGCCAGATACGCAGTATTTT. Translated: CASSIQGNRPDTQYF.

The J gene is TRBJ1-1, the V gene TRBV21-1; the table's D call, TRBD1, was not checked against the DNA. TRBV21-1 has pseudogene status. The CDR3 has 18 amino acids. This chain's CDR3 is CASSPFQAGGRRNTEAFF. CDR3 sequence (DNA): TGTGCCAGCAGCCCCTTCCAGGCAGGGGGCAGGAGGAACACTGAAGCTTTCTTT.

Written as DNA, the CDR3 is TGTGCCAGCAGCCGACTGACAGGGGGAGGAGAAAAACTGTTTTTT. Translated: CASSRLTGGGEKLFF. The chain uses TRBV14 and TRBJ1-4, with TRBD1 identical over 9 bases. In germline, CDR1 is SGHDN, CDR2 FVKESK. There are 15 residues in the CDR3. J lost 8 bases, V lost 4 bases, and 8 bases had no gene match.

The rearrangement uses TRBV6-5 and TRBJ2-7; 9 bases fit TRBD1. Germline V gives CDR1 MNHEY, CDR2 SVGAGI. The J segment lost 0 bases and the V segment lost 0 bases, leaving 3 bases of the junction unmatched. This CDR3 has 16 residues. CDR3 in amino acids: CASSYSGQGSSYEQYF. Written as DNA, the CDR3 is TGTGCCAGCAGTTACTCCGGACAGGGGTCCTCCTACGAGCAGTACTTC.